This TCR beta chain was sequenced during a study of cytomegalovirus exposure and HLA in healthy donors. Study-wide context: Approximately 85 million unique TCRs from HLA-typed donors were held in an early data release.

A word on this clone: Its specificity is not known.

Germline V gene lookup returns CDR1 SGHVS and CDR2 FQNEAQ. The CDR3 extends over 15 amino acids. Germline trimming cut 3 bases from V and 4 bases from J; bases unmatched to any gene: 6. Findings and limits, study-wide: Sequence variants that were highly shared formed a cluster that was likely a sequencing artifact. Cytomegalovirus association was listed for 150 to 200 TCR beta chains.

Researchers ran the PCR with 60 Vbeta and 13 Jbeta primers. As handled by the study authors: As a later analysis found, there were 80 million or so unique TCR beta chains, of which some 10 million were shared. The data were produced by immunoSEQ multiplex PCR, yet TCRdb's version contains in-frame clones alone and is incomplete. D and trimming come from the DNA, and the V and J calls and clone size come from that table. The table records 150,000 or so clones, around 79% of them present only once. This sequence joins TRBV7-8 and TRBJ2-1, with TRBD2 matching 7 bases. This clonotype was obtained from a woman between 50 and 59 years old in good health and CMV-seropositive. The source material was PBMCs. CDR3: CASSFASGPYNEQFF. CDR3 nucleotide sequence: TGTGCCAGCAGCTTTGCTAGCGGACCGTACAATGAGCAGTTCTTC.